This entry describes one T cell receptor beta chain. What it recognizes is unknown. The DNA is left out, because the CDR3 cannot be placed on it with certainty; the CDR3 is given as TCRdb lists it. The CDR3 has 14 amino acids, counting both end residues. Germline values: CDR1 SGHTA, CDR2 FQGNSA. This record comes from a study of blood T cells in healthy people across ages. General observations from the study: Aged donors had fewer naive CD4+ cells and lower diversity than long-lived donors.

A second PCR, run for roughly 6 to 11 cycles, used a sample-barcoded 5' primer plus a J-beta primer mix. TCRdb called the 5' RACE reads again in MiXCR, with one record for every CDR3 protein. The sample carries about 570,000 distinct CDR3 sequences, 25% to 30% recorded once. V usage is TRBV7-2 and J usage is TRBJ2-7; no DNA check was done on the table's D call, TRBD2. Material for sequencing was blood. This TCR came from a woman between 65 and 79 years old in good health. CDR3 protein: CASSFGGGILRKYF.